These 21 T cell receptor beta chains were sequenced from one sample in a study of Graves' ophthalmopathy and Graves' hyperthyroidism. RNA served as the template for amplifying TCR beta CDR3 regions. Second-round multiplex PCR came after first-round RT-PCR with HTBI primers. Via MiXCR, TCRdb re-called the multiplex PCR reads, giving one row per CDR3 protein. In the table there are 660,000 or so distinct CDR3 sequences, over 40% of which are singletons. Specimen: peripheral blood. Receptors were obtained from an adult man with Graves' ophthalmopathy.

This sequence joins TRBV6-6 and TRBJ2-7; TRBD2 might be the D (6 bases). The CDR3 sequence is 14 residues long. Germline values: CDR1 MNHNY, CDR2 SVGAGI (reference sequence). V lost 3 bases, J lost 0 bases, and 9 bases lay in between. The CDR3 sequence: CASSYRRDSYEQYV. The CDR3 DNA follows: TGTGCCAGCAGTTATAGGCGGGACTCCTACGAGCAGTACGTC.

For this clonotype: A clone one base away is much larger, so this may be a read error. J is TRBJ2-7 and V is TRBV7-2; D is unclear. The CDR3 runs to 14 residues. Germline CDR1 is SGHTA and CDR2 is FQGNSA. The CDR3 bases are TGTGCCAGCAGCTACGGTCTCGGGTTCGACGAGCGGTACTTC. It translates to CASSYGLGFDERYF.

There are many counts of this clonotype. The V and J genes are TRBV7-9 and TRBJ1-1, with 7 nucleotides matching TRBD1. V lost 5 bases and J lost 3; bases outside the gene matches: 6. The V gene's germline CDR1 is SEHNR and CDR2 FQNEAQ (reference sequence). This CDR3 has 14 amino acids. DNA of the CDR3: TGTGCCAGCAGCCAACAGGGGAAGCACACTGAAGCTTTCTTT. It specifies CASSQQGKHTEAFF.

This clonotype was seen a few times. The CDR3 nucleotides read TGCAGTGCTAGAGAGGGCAGGGGGCTCCACGAGCAGTACTTC. Encoded protein: CSAREGRGLHEQYF. The genes are TRBV20-1 and TRBJ2-7; 8 nucleotides match TRBD1. Germline-derived CDR1 and CDR2 are DFQATT and SNEGSKA (reference sequence). CDR3 length: 14 amino acids. J was trimmed by 5 bases and V by 0 bases; bases with no gene match: 6.

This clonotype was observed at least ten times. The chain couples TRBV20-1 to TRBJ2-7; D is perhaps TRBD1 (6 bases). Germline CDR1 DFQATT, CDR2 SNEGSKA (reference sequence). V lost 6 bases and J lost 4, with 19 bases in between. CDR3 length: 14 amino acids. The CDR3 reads CSAPGASGAYEQYF. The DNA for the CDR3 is TGCAGTGCCCCAGGGGCGAGCGGTGCATACGAGCAGTACTTC.

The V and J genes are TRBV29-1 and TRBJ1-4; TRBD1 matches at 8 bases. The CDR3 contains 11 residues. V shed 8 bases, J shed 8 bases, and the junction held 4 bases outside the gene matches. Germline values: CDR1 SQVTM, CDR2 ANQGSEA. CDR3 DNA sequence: TGCAGCTTGGACAGGGAGGAAAAACTGTTTTTT. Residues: CSLDREEKLFF.

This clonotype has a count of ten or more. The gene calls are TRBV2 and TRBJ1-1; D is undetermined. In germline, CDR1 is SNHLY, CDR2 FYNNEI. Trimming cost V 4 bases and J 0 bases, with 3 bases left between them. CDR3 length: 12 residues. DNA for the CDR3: TGTGCCAGCAGTGTACTGAACACTGAAGCTTTCTTT. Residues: CASSVLNTEAFF.

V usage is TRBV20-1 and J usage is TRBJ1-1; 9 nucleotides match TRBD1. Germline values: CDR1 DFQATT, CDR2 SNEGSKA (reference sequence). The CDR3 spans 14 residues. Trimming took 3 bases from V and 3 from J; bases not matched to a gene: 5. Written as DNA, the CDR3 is TGCAGTGCTAGCCCGGGACAGGGTCACACTGAAGCTTTCTTT. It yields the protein CSASPGQGHTEAFF.

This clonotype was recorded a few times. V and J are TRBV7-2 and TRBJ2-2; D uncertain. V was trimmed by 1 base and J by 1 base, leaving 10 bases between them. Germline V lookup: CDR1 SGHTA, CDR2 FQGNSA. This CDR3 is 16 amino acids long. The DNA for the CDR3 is TGTGCCAGCAGCTTAGGGCAGGCCATGAACACCGGGGAGCTGTTTTTT. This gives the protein CASSLGQAMNTGELFF.

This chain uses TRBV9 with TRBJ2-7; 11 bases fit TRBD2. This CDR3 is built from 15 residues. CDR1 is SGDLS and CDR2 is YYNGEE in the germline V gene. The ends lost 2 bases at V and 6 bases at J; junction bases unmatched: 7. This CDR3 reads CASSVTSGGGGEQYF. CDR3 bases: TGTGCCAGCAGCGTTACTAGCGGGGGCGGAGGCGAGCAGTACTTC.

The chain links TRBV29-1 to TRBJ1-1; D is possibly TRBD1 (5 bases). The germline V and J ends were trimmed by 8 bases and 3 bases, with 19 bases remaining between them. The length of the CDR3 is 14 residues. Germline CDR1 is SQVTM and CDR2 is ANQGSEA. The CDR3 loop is CSLSPREWDTEAFF. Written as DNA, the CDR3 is TGCAGCCTTTCGCCCAGGGAATGGGACACTGAAGCTTTCTTT.

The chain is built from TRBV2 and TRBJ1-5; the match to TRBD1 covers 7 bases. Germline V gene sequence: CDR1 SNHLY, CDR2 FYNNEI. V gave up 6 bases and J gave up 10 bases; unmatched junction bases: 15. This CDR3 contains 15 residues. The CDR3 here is CASRSTGTGSSPQHF. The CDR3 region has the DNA TGTGCCAGCAGATCGACAGGGACGGGATCTTCACCCCAGCATTTT.

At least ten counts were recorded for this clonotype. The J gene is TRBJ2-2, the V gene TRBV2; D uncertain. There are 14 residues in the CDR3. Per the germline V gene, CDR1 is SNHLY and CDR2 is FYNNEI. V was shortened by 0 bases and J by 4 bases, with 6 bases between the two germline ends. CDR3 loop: CASSEARSTGELFF. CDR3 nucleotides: TGTGCCAGCAGTGAAGCGCGTAGCACCGGGGAGCTGTTTTTT.

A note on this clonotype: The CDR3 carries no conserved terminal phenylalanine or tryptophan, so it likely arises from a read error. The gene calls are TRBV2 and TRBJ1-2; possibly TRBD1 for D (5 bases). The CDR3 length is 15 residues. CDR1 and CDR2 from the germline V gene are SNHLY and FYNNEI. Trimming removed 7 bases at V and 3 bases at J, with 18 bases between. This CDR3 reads CASTNQTRAHYGYTL. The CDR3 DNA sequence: TGTGCCAGCACTAACCAAACCAGGGCTCACTATGGCTACACCCTC.

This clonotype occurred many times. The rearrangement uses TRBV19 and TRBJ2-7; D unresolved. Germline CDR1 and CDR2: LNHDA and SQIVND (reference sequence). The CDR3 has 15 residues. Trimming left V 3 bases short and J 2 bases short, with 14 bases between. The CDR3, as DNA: TGTGCCAGTAGTATGTCCGGTGGGGTACCCTACGAGCAGTACTTC. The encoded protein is CASSMSGGVPYEQYF.

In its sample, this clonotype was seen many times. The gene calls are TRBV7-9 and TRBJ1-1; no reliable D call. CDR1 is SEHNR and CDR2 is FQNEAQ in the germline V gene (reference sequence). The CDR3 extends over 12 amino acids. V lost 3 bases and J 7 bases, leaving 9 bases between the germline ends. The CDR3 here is CASSFGGHEAFF. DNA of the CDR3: TGTGCCAGCAGCTTTGGTGGGCATGAAGCTTTCTTT. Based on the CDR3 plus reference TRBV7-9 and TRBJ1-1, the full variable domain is DTGVSQNPRHKITKRGQNVTFRCDPISEHNRLYWYRQTLGQGPEFLTYFQNEAQLEKSRLLSDRFSAERPKGSFSTLEIQRTEQGDSAMYLCASSFGGHEAFFGQGTRLTVV.

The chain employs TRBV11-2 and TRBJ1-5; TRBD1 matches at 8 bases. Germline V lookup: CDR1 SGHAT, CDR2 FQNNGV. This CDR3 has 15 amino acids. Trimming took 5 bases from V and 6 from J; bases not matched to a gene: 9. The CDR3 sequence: CASSRTQGASQPQHF. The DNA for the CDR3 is TGTGCCAGCAGCCGGACCCAGGGGGCCTCTCAGCCCCAGCATTTT.

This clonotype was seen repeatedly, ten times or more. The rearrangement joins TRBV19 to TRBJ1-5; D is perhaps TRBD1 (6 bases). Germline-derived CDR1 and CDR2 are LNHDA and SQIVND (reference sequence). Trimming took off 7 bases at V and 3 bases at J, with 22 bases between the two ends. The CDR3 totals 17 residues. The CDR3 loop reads CASNRAGKVGSNQPQHF. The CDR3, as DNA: TGTGCCAGTAACAGGGCAGGGAAGGTGGGGTCCAATCAGCCCCAGCATTTT.

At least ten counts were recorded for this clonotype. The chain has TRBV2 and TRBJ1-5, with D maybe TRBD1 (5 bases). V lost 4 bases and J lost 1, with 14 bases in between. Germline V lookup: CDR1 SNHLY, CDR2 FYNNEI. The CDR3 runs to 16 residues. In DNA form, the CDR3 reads TGTGCCAGCAGTGTAGGAGACAGTTTAAGCAATCAGCCCCAGCATTTT. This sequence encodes CASSVGDSLSNQPQHF.

The CDR3 here is CAISPGQVGGEKLFF. CDR3 DNA sequence: TGTGCCATCAGTCCGGGACAGGTTGGCGGAGAAAAACTGTTTTTT. The genes are TRBV10-3 and TRBJ1-4; 8 bases are a match to TRBD1. The germline CDR1 and CDR2 sequences are ENHRY and SYGVKD. J was trimmed by 8 bases and V by 5 bases; bases with no gene match: 10. The CDR3 spans 15 residues.

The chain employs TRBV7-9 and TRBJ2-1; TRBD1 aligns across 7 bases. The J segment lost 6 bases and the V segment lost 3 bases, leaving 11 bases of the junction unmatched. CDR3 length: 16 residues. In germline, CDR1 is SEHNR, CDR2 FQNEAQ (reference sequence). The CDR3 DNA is TGTGCCAGCAGCTTGGAACGAGACAGGGCGATCAATGAGCAGTTCTTC. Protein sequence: CASSLERDRAINEQFF.